This T cell receptor (beta chain) appears in the sequencing data of a study of blood T cell repertoires in COVID-19. Study-level information: Italy, Spain and the United States were the sources of the convalescent and acute COVID-19 samples.

Assignment of participants to cohorts was predicated upon participant-reported clinical history. This clone was counted once. Assay used: immunoSEQ multiplex PCR; TCRdb lists only in-frame clones, some missing. The sample yields approximately 500,000 clones, approximately 90% seen once. The CDR3 contains 11 residues. Germline V gives CDR1 SGHTS, CDR2 YDEGEE. V lost 0 bases and J lost 14, with 10 bases in between. This sequence was found in a woman in her forties who had recovered from COVID-19. This chain connects TRBV5-8 to TRBJ2-3; D unresolved. Sequencing input: PBMCs or T cells enriched from blood (not recorded which). The CDR3 DNA is TGTGCCAGCAGCTTGGCGCCCAGGCGGTATTTT. Its translation is CASSLAPRRYF.